This entry lists 22 T cell receptor beta chains sequenced from one sample in a study of T cells in Graves' hyperthyroidism and ophthalmopathy. From RNA transcripts, TCR beta CDR3 regions were amplified. The HTBI primer set was used in a first-round RT-PCR of the TCR CDR3. TCRdb ran MiXCR on the multiplex PCR reads and lists one entry per CDR3 protein. The sample has about 380,000 distinct CDR3 sequences, over 11% seen once. What was sequenced was blood. Receptors were obtained from a woman aged 55-70 years with Graves' hyperthyroidism.

This clonotype was recorded at least ten times. In nucleotides, the CDR3 is TGTGCCAGCCTGGGAGTCCCCACCTACGAGCAGTACTTC. Amino acid sequence: CASLGVPTYEQYF. The chain couples TRBV11-1 to TRBJ2-7, with D perhaps TRBD2 (5 bases). Germline lookup yields CDR1 SGHAT and CDR2 FQDESV (reference sequence). V was cut by 8 bases and J by 2 bases, with 13 bases left in between. The length of the CDR3 is 13 residues.

This clonotype was counted ten times or more. The gene calls are TRBV18 and TRBJ2-1, with D perhaps matching TRBD1 (5 bases). Germline V gene lookup returns CDR1 KGHSH and CDR2 LQKENI. The CDR3 sequence is 14 residues long. Between the trimmed V and J ends, which lost 2 bases and 7 bases, there was a span of 12 bases. DNA of the CDR3: TGTGCCAGCTCACCATATTTTTCAGGGAATGAGCAGTTCTTC. This gives the protein CASSPYFSGNEQFF.

This clonotype was observed many times. This sequence joins TRBV28 and TRBJ2-3; 9 nucleotides match TRBD2. The CDR3 has 15 amino acids. The J segment lost 4 bases and the V segment lost 4 bases, leaving 6 bases of the junction unmatched. Germline CDR1 MDHEN, CDR2 SYDVKM. Written as DNA, the CDR3 is TGTGCCAGCAGTTCCCCCGCGGGAGGGGCAGATACGCAGTATTTT. It yields the protein CASSSPAGGADTQYF.

This clonotype has a count of ten or more. The chain employs TRBV20-1 and TRBJ1-1; D not certain. Germline assignment: CDR1 DFQATT and CDR2 SNEGSKA (reference sequence). The V end was cut by 0 bases, the J end by 3 bases, with 8 bases between. The CDR3 runs to 13 residues. The CDR3 DNA sequence: TGCAGTGCTAGAGAGGGGAGCTACACTGAAGCTTTCTTT. This gives the protein CSAREGSYTEAFF.

This clonotype was counted between two and nine times. V gene TRBV19 combines with J gene TRBJ1-5, with D perhaps TRBD1 (5 bases). Trimming shortened V by 2 bases and J by 3 bases, and 14 bases separated the two germline ends. Germline CDR1 and CDR2: LNHDA and SQIVND (reference sequence). The CDR3 runs to 16 residues. Here the CDR3 reads CASSILSGGFNQPQHF. CDR3 in DNA: TGTGCCAGTAGTATATTGTCGGGGGGGTTCAATCAGCCCCAGCATTTT.

This clonotype was detected many times. This chain joins TRBV4-1 and TRBJ2-7; 7 bases match TRBD2. The CDR3 extends over 16 amino acids. In germline, CDR1 is MGHRA, CDR2 YSYEKL. Losses at the gene ends were 0 bases for V and 6 bases for J; bases not matched to a gene: 11. CDR3 DNA: TGCGCCAGCAGCCAAGATTTCCGGCAGGGAGGGAGCGAGCAGTACTTC. Protein product: CASSQDFRQGGSEQYF.

This clonotype was seen at least ten times. V is TRBV20-1 and J is TRBJ2-7; 12 nucleotides line up with TRBD1. In germline, CDR1 is DFQATT, CDR2 SNEGSKA (reference sequence). Trimming cost V 5 bases and J 4 bases; bases outside gene matches: 9. The CDR3 is 15 residues long. The CDR3 spells CSAHRPGQGAYEQYF. CDR3 bases: TGCAGTGCTCACCGGCCGGGACAGGGGGCGTACGAGCAGTACTTC.

Ten or more counts support this clonotype. The CDR3 DNA reads TGTGCCAGCAGTGTGACGGGATTCTTGGATGGCTACACCTTC. Translated: CASSVTGFLDGYTF. The chain combines TRBV28 with TRBJ1-2; D remains ambiguous. The CDR3 sequence is 14 residues long. Trimming took 5 bases from V and 6 from J, leaving 16 bases between them. The germline gives CDR1 MDHEN, CDR2 SYDVKM.

This clonotype was seen at least ten times. The CDR3 loop is CASSLSVYGYTF. Here the CDR3 DNA reads TGTGCCAGCAGTTTATCAGTATATGGCTACACCTTC. This chain joins TRBV28 and TRBJ1-2; D is undetermined. The V and J ends lost 1 base and 5 bases respectively, with 5 bases between them. Germline CDR1 and CDR2: MDHEN and SYDVKM. The CDR3 runs to 12 residues.

There are many counts of this clonotype. The V and J genes are TRBV11-2 and TRBJ1-1; TRBD1 is a possible D gene (6 bases). The CDR3 is 14 amino acids. V was cut by 4 bases and J by 7 bases, with 16 bases left in between. The germline V gene encodes CDR1 SGHAT and CDR2 FQNNGV. For the CDR3, the DNA is TGTGCCAGCAGCTCACAGGGAAGGAGGGTTGAAGCTTTCTTT. This sequence encodes CASSSQGRRVEAFF.

Turning to this clonotype: The junction and the germline gene differ at one end; a read error may be behind it. The chain is built from TRBV11-1 and TRBJ1-5, with TRBD1 matching over 9 bases. Looked up from germline, CDR1 is SGHAT and CDR2 is FQDESV (reference sequence). This CDR3 comprises 16 residues. Written as DNA, the CDR3 is TGTGCCACCGACTTCTCCGGGACAGGGCCTTCTCAGCTCCAGCATTTT. This sequence encodes CATDFSGTGPSQLQHF.

This clonotype was found many times. The J gene is TRBJ1-2, the V gene TRBV7-9; TRBD1 might be the D (6 bases). V shed 8 bases and J shed 11 bases, with 21 bases lying between them. The CDR3 loop spans 13 amino acids. Per the germline V gene, CDR1 is SEHNR and CDR2 is FQNEAQ (reference sequence). This chain's CDR3 is CASGSRTDTVYTF. As DNA, the CDR3 is TGTGCCAGCGGATCCCGGACAGATACCGTTTACACCTTC.

This clonotype showed up many times. This chain uses TRBV20-1 with TRBJ2-4; D not certain. CDR3 size: 12 residues. Germline lookup yields CDR1 DFQATT and CDR2 SNEGSKA (reference sequence). V dropped 1 base and J dropped 7 bases, with 8 bases sitting between them. The CDR3 DNA reads as TGCAGTGCTAGAGGGCCTGGGAACATTCAGTACTTC. Protein: CSARGPGNIQYF.

This clonotype came up many times. J is TRBJ1-2 and V is TRBV15; D unresolved. There are 13 residues in the CDR3. Germline CDR1 is LNHNV and CDR2 is YYDKDF (reference sequence). Between the trimmed V and J ends, which lost 1 base and 0 bases, there was a span of 3 bases. CDR3 nucleotide sequence: TGTGCCACCAGCAGAGCAGCTAACTATGGCTACACCTTC. This sequence encodes CATSRAANYGYTF.

CDR3 residues: CASSGAGTTGTGLNEQFF. In DNA, the CDR3 is TGTGCCAGCAGTGGGGCGGGGACGACCGGGACAGGGCTCAATGAGCAGTTCTTC. The rearrangement links TRBV2 to TRBJ2-1; 9 bases agree with TRBD1. CDR1 and CDR2 from the germline V gene are SNHLY and FYNNEI. The CDR3 consists of 18 residues. Trimming removed 4 bases from V and 6 bases from J; junction bases left unmatched: 16.

V and J are TRBV19 and TRBJ1-1; D remains unclear. The germline CDR1 and CDR2 sequences are LNHDA and SQIVND (reference sequence). CDR3 size: 14 residues. The V gene lost 6 bases and the J gene lost 10 bases, with 21 bases spanning the gap. The CDR3 is CASRRELSVNRAFF. The CDR3 bases are TGTGCCAGTAGACGGGAGCTTAGCGTTAACAGAGCTTTCTTT.

This clonotype was observed many times. The chain employs TRBV5-8 and TRBJ2-3, with a tentative D call TRBD1 (6 bases). Germline CDR1 reads SGHTS; CDR2 reads YDEGEE. V lost 0 bases to trimming and J lost 14 bases, with 16 bases between them. CDR3 length equals 13 residues. The CDR3 is CASSLGQVDRRYF. For the CDR3, the DNA is TGTGCCAGCAGCTTGGGCCAAGTTGACAGGAGGTATTTT.

The J gene is TRBJ1-1, the V gene TRBV6-5; D not resolved. Germline CDR1 reads MNHEY; CDR2 reads SVGAGI. V was trimmed by 0 bases and J by 3 bases, leaving 11 bases between them. The CDR3 sequence is 15 residues long. CDR3 bases: TGTGCCAGCAGTTACTCGATAATTGGGGACACTGAAGCTTTCTTT. This gives the protein CASSYSIIGDTEAFF.

This clonotype was picked up many times. The rearrangement joins TRBV3-1 to TRBJ2-2; no definite D call. Germline V gene lookup returns CDR1 LGHDT and CDR2 YNNKEL (reference sequence). V lost 7 bases and J lost 5, with 11 bases in between. The CDR3 extends over 13 amino acids. This CDR3 is CASTRVGTGELFF. The CDR3 DNA follows: TGTGCCAGCACTAGGGTTGGGACCGGGGAGCTGTTTTTT.

This clonotype turned up a few times. The CDR3 is CAWSVRDRVKYYEQYF. For the CDR3, the DNA is TGTGCCTGGAGTGTACGAGACAGGGTCAAATACTACGAGCAGTACTTC. The chain joins TRBV30 to TRBJ2-7, with 7 bases matching TRBD1. CDR3 size: 16 residues. Trimming at V came to 0 bases and at J to 3 bases, leaving 11 bases not matched to a gene. Per germline, CDR1 GTSNPN and CDR2 SVGIG (reference sequence).

The V and J genes are TRBV5-6 and TRBJ1-1, with D perhaps TRBD1 (6 bases). The CDR3 is 14 residues long. Trimming left V 4 bases short and J 3 bases short, with 13 bases between. Germline V lookup: CDR1 SGHDT, CDR2 YYEEEE. In DNA, the CDR3 is TGTGCCAGCAGCCGGATACAGGGCTACACTGAAGCTTTCTTT. This sequence encodes CASSRIQGYTEAFF.

This clonotype was counted between two and nine times. The chain carries TRBV6-1 and TRBJ2-1; 11 bases fit TRBD2. V gave up 6 bases and J gave up 10 bases; unmatched junction bases: 8. The CDR3 runs to 14 residues. CDR1 is MNHNS and CDR2 is SASEGT in the germline V gene. CDR3 residues: CASRIAGGGGEQFF. The CDR3 DNA sequence: TGTGCCAGCAGAATAGCGGGAGGGGGAGGGGAGCAGTTCTTC.